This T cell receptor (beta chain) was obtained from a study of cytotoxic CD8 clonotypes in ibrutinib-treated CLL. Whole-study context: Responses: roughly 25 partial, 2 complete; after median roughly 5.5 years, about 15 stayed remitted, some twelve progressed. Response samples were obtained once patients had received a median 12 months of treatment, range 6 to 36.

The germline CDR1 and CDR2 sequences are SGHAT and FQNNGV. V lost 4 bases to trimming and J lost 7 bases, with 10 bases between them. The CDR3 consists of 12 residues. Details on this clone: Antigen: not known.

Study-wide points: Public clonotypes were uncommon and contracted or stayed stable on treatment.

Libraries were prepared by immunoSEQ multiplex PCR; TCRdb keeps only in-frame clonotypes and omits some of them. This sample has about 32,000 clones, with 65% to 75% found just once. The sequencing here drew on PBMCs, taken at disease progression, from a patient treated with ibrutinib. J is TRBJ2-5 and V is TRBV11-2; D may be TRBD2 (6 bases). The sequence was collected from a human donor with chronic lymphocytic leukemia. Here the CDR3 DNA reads TGTGCCAGCAGCTCCAACGGGGGGACCCAGTACTTC. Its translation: CASSSNGGTQYF. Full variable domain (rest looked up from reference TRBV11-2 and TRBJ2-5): EAGVAQSPRYKIIEKRQSVAFWCNPISGHATLYWYQQILGQGPKLLIQFQNNGVVDDSQLPKDRFSAERLKGVDSTLKIQPAKLEDSAVYLCASSSNGGTQYFGPGTRLLVL.